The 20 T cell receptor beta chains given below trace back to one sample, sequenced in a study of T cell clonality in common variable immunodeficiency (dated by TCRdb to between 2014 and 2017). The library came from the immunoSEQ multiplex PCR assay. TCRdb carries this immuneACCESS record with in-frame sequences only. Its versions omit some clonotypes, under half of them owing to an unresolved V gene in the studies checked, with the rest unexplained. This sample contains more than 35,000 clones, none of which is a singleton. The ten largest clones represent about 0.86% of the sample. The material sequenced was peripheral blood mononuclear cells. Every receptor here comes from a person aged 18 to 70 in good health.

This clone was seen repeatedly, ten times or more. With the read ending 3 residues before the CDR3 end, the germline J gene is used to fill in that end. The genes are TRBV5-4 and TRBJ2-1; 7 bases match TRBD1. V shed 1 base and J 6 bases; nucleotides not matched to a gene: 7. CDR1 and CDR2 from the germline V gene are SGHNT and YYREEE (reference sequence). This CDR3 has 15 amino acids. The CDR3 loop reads CASSLPSTGPNEQFF. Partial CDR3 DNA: TGTGCCAGCAGCTTGCCTTCGACAGGGCCCAATGAG.

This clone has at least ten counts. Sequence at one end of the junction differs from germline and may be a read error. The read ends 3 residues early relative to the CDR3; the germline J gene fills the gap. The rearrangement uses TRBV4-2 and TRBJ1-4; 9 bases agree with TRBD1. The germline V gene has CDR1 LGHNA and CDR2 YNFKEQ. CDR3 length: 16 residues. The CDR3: CASSQENGQGNEKLFF. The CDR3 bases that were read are TGCGCCAGCAGCCAAGAGAACGGACAGGGGAATGAAAAA.

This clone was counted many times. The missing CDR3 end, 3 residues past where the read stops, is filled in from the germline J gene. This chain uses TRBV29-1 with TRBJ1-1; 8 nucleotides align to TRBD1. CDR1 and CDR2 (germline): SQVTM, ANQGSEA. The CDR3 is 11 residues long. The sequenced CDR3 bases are TGCAGCGTTGTAGGACAGGGCTGG. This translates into CSVVGQGW. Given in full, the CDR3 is CSVVGQGWAFF.

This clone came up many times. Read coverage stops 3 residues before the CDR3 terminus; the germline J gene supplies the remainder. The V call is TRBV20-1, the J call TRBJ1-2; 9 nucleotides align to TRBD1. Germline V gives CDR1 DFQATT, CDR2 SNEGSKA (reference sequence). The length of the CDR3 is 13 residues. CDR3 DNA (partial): TGCAGTGCTCACAGGGGGCTCGCCGGCGGC. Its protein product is CSAHRGLAGG. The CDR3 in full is CSAHRGLAGGYTF.

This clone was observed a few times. The CDR3 spells CASSLRGGSYNEQFF. CDR3 DNA, as far as it was read: TGTGCCAGCAGCTTACGGGGGGGCTCCTACAATGAG. This chain connects TRBV5-8 to TRBJ2-1; 8 nucleotides agree with TRBD2. With the read ending 3 residues before the CDR3 end, the germline J gene is used to fill in that end. This CDR3 has 15 amino acids. V was clipped by 2 bases and J by 0 bases; unmatched bases: 1. Germline CDR1 SGHTS, CDR2 YDEGEE.

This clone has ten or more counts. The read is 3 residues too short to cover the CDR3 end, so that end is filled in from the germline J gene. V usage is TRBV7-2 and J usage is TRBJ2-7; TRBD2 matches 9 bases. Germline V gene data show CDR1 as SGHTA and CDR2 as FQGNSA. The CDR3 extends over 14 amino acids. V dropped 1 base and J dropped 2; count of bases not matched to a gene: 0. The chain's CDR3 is CASSLGGGAYEQYF. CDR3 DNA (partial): TGTGCCAGCAGCTTAGGCGGGGGGGCCTACGAG.

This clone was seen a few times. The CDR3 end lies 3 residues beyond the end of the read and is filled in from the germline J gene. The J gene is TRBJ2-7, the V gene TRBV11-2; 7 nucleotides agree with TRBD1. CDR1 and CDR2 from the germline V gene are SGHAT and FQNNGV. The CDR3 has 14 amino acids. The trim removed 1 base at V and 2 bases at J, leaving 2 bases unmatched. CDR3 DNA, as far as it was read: TGTGCCAGCAGCTTAGCCACAGGGGCCTACGAG. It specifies CASSLATGAYE. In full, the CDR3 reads CASSLATGAYEQYF.

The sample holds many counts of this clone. CDR3 bases read: TGTGCCAGTAGTACCGGACAGGGGATAAGGGAAAAA. It encodes CASSTGQGIREK. The whole CDR3 sequence reads CASSTGQGIREKLFF. The J gene is TRBJ1-4, the V gene TRBV19; TRBD1 aligns across 9 bases. With the read ending 3 residues before the CDR3 end, the germline J gene is used to fill in that end. Trimming cost V 4 bases and J 8 bases; bases outside gene matches: 8. This CDR3 has 15 amino acids. Germline CDR1 LNHDA, CDR2 SQIVND (reference sequence).

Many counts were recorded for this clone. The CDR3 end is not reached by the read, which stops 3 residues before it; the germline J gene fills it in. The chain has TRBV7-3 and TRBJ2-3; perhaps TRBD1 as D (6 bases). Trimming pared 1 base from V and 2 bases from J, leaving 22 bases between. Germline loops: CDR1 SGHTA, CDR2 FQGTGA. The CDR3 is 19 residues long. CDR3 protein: CASSLIRQGPPPDTDTQYF. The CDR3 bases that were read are TGTGCCAGCAGCTTAATACGGCAGGGGCCCCCCCCCGACACAGATACG.

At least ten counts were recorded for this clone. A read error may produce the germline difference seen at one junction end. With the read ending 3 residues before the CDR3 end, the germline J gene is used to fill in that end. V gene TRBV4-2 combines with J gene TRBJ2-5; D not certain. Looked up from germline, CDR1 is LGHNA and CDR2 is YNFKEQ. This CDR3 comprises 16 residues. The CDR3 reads CASSQVKTATQETQYF. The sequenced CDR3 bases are TGCGCCAGCAGCCAAGTAAAGACTGCCACCCAAGAGACC.

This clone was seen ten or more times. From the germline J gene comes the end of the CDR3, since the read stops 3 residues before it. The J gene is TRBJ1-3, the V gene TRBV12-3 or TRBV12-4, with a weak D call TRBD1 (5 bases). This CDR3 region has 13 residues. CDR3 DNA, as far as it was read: TGTGCCAGCAGTTTCGGGGGACTAGACCCC. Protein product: CASSFGGLDP. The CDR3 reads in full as CASSFGGLDPIYF.

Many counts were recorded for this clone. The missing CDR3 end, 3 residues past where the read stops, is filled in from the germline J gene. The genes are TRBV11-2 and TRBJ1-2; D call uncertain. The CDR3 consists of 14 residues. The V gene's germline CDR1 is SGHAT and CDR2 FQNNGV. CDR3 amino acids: CASSPGPLVKRYTF. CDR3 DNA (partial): TGTGCCAGCAGCCCAGGCCCCCTCGTCAAACGC. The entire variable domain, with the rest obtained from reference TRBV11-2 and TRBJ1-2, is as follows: EAGVAQSPRYKIIEKRQSVAFWCNPISGHATLYWYQQILGQGPKLLIQFQNNGVVDDSQLPKDRFSAERLKGVDSTLKIQPAKLEDSAVYLCASSPGPLVKRYTFGSGTRLTVV.

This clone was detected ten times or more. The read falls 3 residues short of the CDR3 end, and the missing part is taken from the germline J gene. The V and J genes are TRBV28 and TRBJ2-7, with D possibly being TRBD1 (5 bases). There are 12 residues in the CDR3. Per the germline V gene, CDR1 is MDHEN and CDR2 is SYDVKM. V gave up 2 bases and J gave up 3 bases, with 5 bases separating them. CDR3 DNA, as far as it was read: TGTGCCAGCAGTTTACAGGGCTACGAG. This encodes CASSLQGYE. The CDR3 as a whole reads CASSLQGYEQYF. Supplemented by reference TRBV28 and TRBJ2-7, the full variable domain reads DVKVTQSSRYLVKRTGEKVFLECVQDMDHENMFWYRQDPGLGLRLIYFSYDVKMKEKGDIPEGYSVSREKKERFSLILESASTNQTSMYLCASSLQGYEQYFGPGTRLTVT.

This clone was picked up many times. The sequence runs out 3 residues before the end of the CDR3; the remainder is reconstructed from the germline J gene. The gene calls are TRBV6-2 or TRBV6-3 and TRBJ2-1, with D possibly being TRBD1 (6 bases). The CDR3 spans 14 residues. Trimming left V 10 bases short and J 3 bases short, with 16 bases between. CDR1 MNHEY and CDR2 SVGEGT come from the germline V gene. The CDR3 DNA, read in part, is TGTGCCATAGGGGGATCCGAAGACTACAATGAG. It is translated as CAIGGSEDYNE. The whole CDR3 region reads CAIGGSEDYNEQFF.

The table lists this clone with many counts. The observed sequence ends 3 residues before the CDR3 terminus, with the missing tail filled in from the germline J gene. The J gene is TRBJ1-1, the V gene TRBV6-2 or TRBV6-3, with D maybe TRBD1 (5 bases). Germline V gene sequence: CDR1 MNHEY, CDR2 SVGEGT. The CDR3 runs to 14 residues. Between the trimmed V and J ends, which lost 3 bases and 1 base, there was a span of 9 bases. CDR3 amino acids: CASSYLGGNTEAFF. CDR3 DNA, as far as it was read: TGTGCCAGCAGTTATCTGGGGGGGAACACTGAA.

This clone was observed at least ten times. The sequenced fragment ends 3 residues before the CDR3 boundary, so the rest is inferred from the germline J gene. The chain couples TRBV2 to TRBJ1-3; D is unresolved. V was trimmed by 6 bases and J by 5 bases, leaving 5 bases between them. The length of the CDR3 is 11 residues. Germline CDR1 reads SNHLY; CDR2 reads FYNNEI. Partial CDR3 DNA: TGTGCCAGCAGCGCGAGAAACACC. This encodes CASSARNT. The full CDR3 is CASSARNTIYF.

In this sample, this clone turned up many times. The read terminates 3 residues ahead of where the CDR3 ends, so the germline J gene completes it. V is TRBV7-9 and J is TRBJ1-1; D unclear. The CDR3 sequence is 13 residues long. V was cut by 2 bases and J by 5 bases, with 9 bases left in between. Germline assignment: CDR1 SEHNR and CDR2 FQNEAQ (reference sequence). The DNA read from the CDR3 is TGTGCCAGCAGCTTAATTGAGCGGACTGAA. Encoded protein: CASSLIERTE. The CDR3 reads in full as CASSLIERTEAFF.

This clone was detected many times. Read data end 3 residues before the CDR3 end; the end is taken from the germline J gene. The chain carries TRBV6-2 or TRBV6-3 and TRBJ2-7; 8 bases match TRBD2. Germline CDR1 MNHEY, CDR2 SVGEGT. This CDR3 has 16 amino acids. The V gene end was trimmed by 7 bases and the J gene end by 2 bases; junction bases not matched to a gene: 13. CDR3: CASTTKLAASPYEQYF. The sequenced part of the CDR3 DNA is TGTGCCAGCACTACGAAACTAGCGGCATCCCCCTACGAG.

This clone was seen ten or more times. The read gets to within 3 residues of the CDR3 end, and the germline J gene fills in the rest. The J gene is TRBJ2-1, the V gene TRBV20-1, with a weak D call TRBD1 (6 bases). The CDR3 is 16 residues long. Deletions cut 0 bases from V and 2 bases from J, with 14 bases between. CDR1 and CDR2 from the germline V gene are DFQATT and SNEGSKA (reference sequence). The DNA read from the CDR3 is TGCAGTGCTAGAGACCCCACAGGGTCAGCCTACAATGAG. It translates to CSARDPTGSAYNE. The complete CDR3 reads CSARDPTGSAYNEQFF.

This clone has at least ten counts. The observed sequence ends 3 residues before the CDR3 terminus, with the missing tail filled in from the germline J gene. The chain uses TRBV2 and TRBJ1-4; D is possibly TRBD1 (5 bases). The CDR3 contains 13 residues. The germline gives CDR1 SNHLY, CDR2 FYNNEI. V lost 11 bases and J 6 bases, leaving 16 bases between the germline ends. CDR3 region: CASNGHTYEKLFF. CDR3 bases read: TGTGCCTCCAACGGACATACTTATGAAAAA.